This T cell receptor beta chain was documented in a study of blood T cell repertoires in COVID-19. Study as a whole: PBMCs, B-cell-depleted T cells, or T cells provided the cDNA or gDNA that made up the material.

CDR1 and CDR2 (germline): MDHEN, SYDVKM. The length of the CDR3 is 15 residues. V was shortened by 5 bases and J by 0 bases, with 11 bases between the two germline ends. Authors' methods: Estimation of nucleated cell counts was performed using reference gene primer amplification. Repertoires were generated with immunoSEQ multiplex PCR, while TCRdb's copy carries only in-frame clones and drops some. Clone size and the V and J calls come from that table; the DNA yielded D and trimming. The repertoire holds approximately 270,000 clones, with roughly 86% as singletons. The source is a man in his forties or fifties with active or convalescent COVID-19. Sequenced material: peripheral blood. This chain links TRBV28 with TRBJ1-5; D might be TRBD1 (5 bases). CDR3 coding DNA: TGTGCCAGCAGTCCCACGGGACTTAGCAATCAGCCCCAGCATTTT. Protein sequence: CASSPTGLSNQPQHF.